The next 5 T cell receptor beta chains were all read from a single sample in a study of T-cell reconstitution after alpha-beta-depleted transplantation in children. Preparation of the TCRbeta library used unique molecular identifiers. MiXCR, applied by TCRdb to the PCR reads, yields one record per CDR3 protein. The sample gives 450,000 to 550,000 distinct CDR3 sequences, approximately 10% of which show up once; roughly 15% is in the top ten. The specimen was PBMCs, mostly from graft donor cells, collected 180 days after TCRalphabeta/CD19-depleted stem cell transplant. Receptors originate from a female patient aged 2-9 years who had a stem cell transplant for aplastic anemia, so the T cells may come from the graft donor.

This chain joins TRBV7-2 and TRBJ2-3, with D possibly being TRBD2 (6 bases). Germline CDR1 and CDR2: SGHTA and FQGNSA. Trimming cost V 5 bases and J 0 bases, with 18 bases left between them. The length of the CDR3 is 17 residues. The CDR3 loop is CASSPSWRGTSTDTQYF. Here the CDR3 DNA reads TGTGCCAGCAGCCCGTCGTGGAGGGGAACTAGCACAGATACGCAGTATTTT.

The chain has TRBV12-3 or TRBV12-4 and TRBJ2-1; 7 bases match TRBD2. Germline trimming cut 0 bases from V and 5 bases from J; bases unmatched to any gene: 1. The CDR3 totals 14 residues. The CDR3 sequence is CASSLAGRDNEQFF. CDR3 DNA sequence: TGTGCCAGCAGTTTAGCGGGGAGGGACAATGAGCAGTTCTTC.

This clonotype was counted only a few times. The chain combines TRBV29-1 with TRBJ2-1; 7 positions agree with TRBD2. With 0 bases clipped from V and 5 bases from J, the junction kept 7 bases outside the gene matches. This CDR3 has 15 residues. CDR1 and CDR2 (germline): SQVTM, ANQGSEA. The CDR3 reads CSVEEELADNNEQFF. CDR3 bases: TGCAGCGTTGAAGAGGAGCTAGCGGATAACAATGAGCAGTTCTTC.

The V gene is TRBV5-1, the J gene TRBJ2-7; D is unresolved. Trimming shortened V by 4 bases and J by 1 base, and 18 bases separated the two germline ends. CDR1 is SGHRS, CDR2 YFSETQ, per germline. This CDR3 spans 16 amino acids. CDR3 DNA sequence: TGCGCCAGCAGCCCCGGTGATGCGGTTCAATCCTACGAGCAGTACGTC. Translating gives CASSPGDAVQSYEQYV.

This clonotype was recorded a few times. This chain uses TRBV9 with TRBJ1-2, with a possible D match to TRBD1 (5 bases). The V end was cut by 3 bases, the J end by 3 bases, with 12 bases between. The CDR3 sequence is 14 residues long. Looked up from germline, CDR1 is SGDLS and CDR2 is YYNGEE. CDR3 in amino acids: CASSGGRGDYGYTF. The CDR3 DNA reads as TGTGCCAGCAGCGGGGGACGGGGTGACTATGGCTACACCTTC. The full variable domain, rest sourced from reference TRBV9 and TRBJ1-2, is DSGVTQTPKHLITATGQRVTLRCSPRSGDLSVYWYQQSLDQGLQFLIQYYNGEERAKGNILERFSAQQFPDLHSELNLSSLELGDSALYFCASSGGRGDYGYTFGSGTRLTVV.